Listed here are 30 T cell receptor beta chains from one sample, sequenced in a study of PD-L1 blockade in urothelial cancer. Repertoires were generated with immunoSEQ multiplex PCR, while TCRdb's copy carries only in-frame clones and drops some. The repertoire has tens of thousands of clones, about four fifths of them found once; the top ten carry approximately 3.4%. The specimen was PBMCs, collected around atezolizumab (anti-PD-L1) treatment. The receptor source for this set is an older man with urothelial cancer.

The V call is TRBV2, the J call TRBJ1-5; 7 bases agree with TRBD1. V was pared by 6 bases and J by 3 bases, with 8 bases of the junction left unmatched. Per the germline V gene, CDR1 is SNHLY and CDR2 is FYNNEI. The CDR3 runs 15 residues. DNA of the CDR3: TGTGCCAGCAGGGTAGGGACAGAACACAATCAGCCCCAGCATTTT. It is translated as CASRVGTEHNQPQHF.

This clone has only a few counts. The chain recombines TRBV5-1 with TRBJ1-2, with 7 nucleotides matching TRBD1. Germline V gives CDR1 SGHRS, CDR2 YFSETQ. The CDR3 runs 15 residues. J lost 8 bases, V lost 4 bases, and 14 bases had no gene match. The CDR3, as DNA: TGCGCCAGCAGCCTGGAGGGGGCCATTAGAGACGGCTACACCTTC. It yields the protein CASSLEGAIRDGYTF. The full variable domain, completed using reference TRBV5-1 and TRBJ1-2, is KAGVTQTPRYLIKTRGQQVTLSCSPISGHRSVSWYQQTPGQGLQFLFEYFSETQRNKGNFPGRFSGRQFSNSRSEMNVSTLELGDSALYLCASSLEGAIRDGYTFGSGTRLTVV.

The chain carries TRBV4-2 and TRBJ2-5, with TRBD2 identical over 12 bases. The germline V gene has CDR1 LGHNA and CDR2 YNFKEQ. V lost 1 base and J lost 4; bases outside the gene matches: 4. The CDR3 sequence is 16 residues long. The DNA for the CDR3 is TGTGCCAGCAGCCAAGGGACTAGCGGGGAAGCAGAGACCCAGTACTTC. It encodes CASSQGTSGEAETQYF.

This rearrangement joins TRBV6-5 to TRBJ2-7; D not certain. Trimming left V 5 bases short and J 0 bases short, with 11 bases between. Germline V gene sequence: CDR1 MNHEY, CDR2 SVGAGI. The CDR3 is 14 amino acids. Here the CDR3 reads CASSGRLSSYEQYF. As DNA, the CDR3 is TGTGCCAGCAGTGGCCGTCTCAGCTCCTACGAGCAGTACTTC.

The chain combines TRBV2 with TRBJ2-7; TRBD2 might be the D (5 bases). CDR1 is SNHLY and CDR2 is FYNNEI in the germline V gene. Trimming stripped 3 bases from V and 2 bases from J, with 8 bases between. CDR3 length equals 13 residues. CDR3 loop: CASSDTGTYEQYF. The CDR3 DNA follows: TGTGCCAGCAGTGATACGGGAACCTACGAGCAGTACTTC.

The V gene is TRBV18, the J gene TRBJ2-2, with 7 bases fitting TRBD2. Trimming took 6 bases from V and 2 from J; bases not matched to a gene: 12. The CDR3 is 17 amino acids. From germline, CDR1 is KGHSH and CDR2 LQKENI. The CDR3 reads CASSQIEAGSNTGELFF. For the CDR3, the DNA is TGTGCCAGCTCGCAAATAGAAGCGGGATCCAACACCGGGGAGCTGTTTTTT.

The V and J genes are TRBV30 and TRBJ2-5, with D possibly being TRBD2 (6 bases). This CDR3 is built from 14 residues. Trimming took off 2 bases at V and 2 bases at J, with 12 bases between the two ends. CDR1 and CDR2 from the germline V gene are GTSNPN and SVGIG (reference sequence). DNA of the CDR3: TGTGCCTGGAGTCGTGGGGGGACGCAAGAGACCCAGTACTTC. Its translation is CAWSRGGTQETQYF.

This chain links TRBV5-1 with TRBJ2-1; 12 bases are shared with TRBD2. The J segment lost 4 bases and the V segment lost 3 bases, leaving 5 bases of the junction unmatched. This CDR3 has 16 residues. Germline V CDR1 and CDR2: SGHRS, YFSETQ. The DNA for the CDR3 is TGCGCCAGCAGCTGGGGGACTAGCGGGCCTTACAATGAGCAGTTCTTC. Its translation: CASSWGTSGPYNEQFF.

This chain joins TRBV30 and TRBJ1-1, with D tentatively TRBD1 (6 bases). CDR3 length equals 13 residues. The germline V and J ends were trimmed by 1 base and 5 bases, with 11 bases remaining between them. Germline V gene data show CDR1 as GTSNPN and CDR2 as SVGIG (reference sequence). For the CDR3, the DNA is TGTGCCTGGAGTGGATCAGGGGAGACTGAAGCTTTCTTT. The encoded protein is CAWSGSGETEAFF.

V and J are TRBV19 and TRBJ2-2; 11 bases fit TRBD2. Germline-derived CDR1 and CDR2 are LNHDA and SQIVND (reference sequence). This CDR3 has 15 residues. V was clipped by 6 bases and J by 5 bases; unmatched bases: 5. The CDR3 here is CASRPGLAETGELFF. The CDR3 DNA is TGTGCCAGTAGGCCGGGACTAGCGGAGACCGGGGAGCTGTTTTTT.

The chain employs TRBV28 and TRBJ1-2; D unclear. Germline assignment: CDR1 MDHEN and CDR2 SYDVKM. V was clipped by 3 bases and J by 8 bases, with 13 bases between them. This CDR3 comprises 13 residues. The CDR3, as DNA: TGTGCCAGCAGTTTGACAACCGGATGGGGCTACACCTTC. This codes for CASSLTTGWGYTF.

This clone is termed medium-sized. The chain recombines TRBV27 with TRBJ1-3, with D perhaps matching TRBD1 (6 bases). The CDR3 extends over 17 amino acids. Trimming stripped 2 bases from V and 2 bases from J, with 16 bases between. In germline, CDR1 is MNHEY, CDR2 SMNVEV (reference sequence). CDR3 sequence (DNA): TGTGCCAGCAGTTTAAGGGGGAGCAAGCTCACTGGAAACACCATATATTTT. Translation gives CASSLRGSKLTGNTIYF.

This chain joins TRBV7-3 and TRBJ1-1; D might be TRBD1 (5 bases). The germline V gene encodes CDR1 SGHTA and CDR2 FQGTGA. CDR3 length: 15 residues. Trimming removed 4 bases at V and 1 base at J, with 13 bases between. The CDR3 sequence is CASSSQGGSNTEAFF. In nucleotides, the CDR3 is TGTGCCAGCAGCTCCCAGGGAGGTTCGAACACTGAAGCTTTCTTT.

The rearrangement links TRBV11-1 to TRBJ2-4; possibly TRBD2 for D (5 bases). Germline V gene data show CDR1 as SGHAT and CDR2 as FQDESV (reference sequence). CDR3 length: 15 residues. The V end was cut by 8 bases, the J end by 6 bases, with 20 bases between. The CDR3 coding sequence is TGTGCCAGCTCCCTGGGAACTAGTAGGGCAAACATTCAGTACTTC. It codes for CASSLGTSRANIQYF. The full variable domain, with the rest looked up from reference TRBV11-1 and TRBJ2-4, is EAEVAQSPRYKITEKSQAVAFWCDPISGHATLYWYRQILGQGPELLVQFQDESVVDDSQLPKDRFSAERLKGVDSTLKIQPAELGDSAMYLCASSLGTSRANIQYFGAGTRLSVL.

This clone was detected only once. Relative to the germline gene, one junction end is altered; a read error may explain this. The chain carries TRBV19 and TRBJ1-2; 10 bases map to TRBD1. CDR3 length: 18 residues. Germline V gene data show CDR1 as LNHDA and CDR2 as SQIVND (reference sequence). This CDR3 reads CASSPLGQGRHSDYRYTF. CDR3 DNA: TGTGCCAGTAGTCCCCTGGGACAGGGGAGGCACTCGGACTATCGCTACACCTTC.

This rearrangement joins TRBV6-5 to TRBJ1-1, with D maybe TRBD1 (6 bases). The ends were cut back, 7 bases at V and 4 bases at J, with 19 bases in the middle. Germline V gene lookup returns CDR1 MNHEY and CDR2 SVGAGI. This CDR3 has 15 residues. In DNA form, the CDR3 reads TGTGCCAGCACCCTAGGGGGGGGTCTGGGCACTGAAGCTTTCTTT. Amino acids: CASTLGGGLGTEAFF.

V gene TRBV19 combines with J gene TRBJ1-3; D is ambiguous. CDR1 and CDR2 (germline): LNHDA, SQIVND (reference sequence). This CDR3 has 16 residues. Trimming left V 7 bases short and J 0 bases short, with 16 bases between. The CDR3 nucleotides are TGTGCCAGTAACCCCGGAGGCTATAGCTCTGGAAACACCATATATTTT. Its protein is CASNPGGYSSGNTIYF.

The chain joins TRBV5-5 to TRBJ1-4; 7 nucleotides align to TRBD1. The length of the CDR3 is 17 residues. J was trimmed by 8 bases and V by 0 bases; bases with no gene match: 13. The germline V gene encodes CDR1 SGHKS and CDR2 YYEKEE (reference sequence). CDR3 in amino acids: CASSLALPSGTEEKLFF. In nucleotides, the CDR3 is TGTGCCAGCAGCTTGGCCCTTCCCTCCGGGACAGAGGAAAAACTGTTTTTT.

The rearrangement links TRBV2 to TRBJ1-5; 7 bases are a match to TRBD1. The germline V gene has CDR1 SNHLY and CDR2 FYNNEI. The CDR3 has 15 residues. V trimming: 5 bases; J trimming: 2 bases; junction bases outside the gene matches: 6. The CDR3 DNA follows: TGTGCCAGCAGTAAAGTAGGACAGGGCAATCAGCCCCAGCATTTT. Translation: CASSKVGQGNQPQHF. Together with reference TRBV2 and TRBJ1-5, the CDR3 gives the full variable domain: EPEVTQTPSHQVTQMGQEVILRCVPISNHLYFYWYRQILGQKVEFLVSFYNNEISEKSEIFDDQFSVERPDGSNFTLKIRSTKLEDSAMYFCASSKVGQGNQPQHFGDGTRLSIL.

Written as DNA, the CDR3 is TGTGCCAGCAGTTCACGAGGGACTAGCGTCTACAATGAGCAGTTCTTC. It is translated as CASSSRGTSVYNEQFF. This chain connects TRBV27 to TRBJ2-1; 10 bases match TRBD2. The V segment lost 4 bases and the J segment 3 bases; nucleotides outside the gene matches: 6. This CDR3 spans 16 amino acids. Looked up from germline, CDR1 is MNHEY and CDR2 is SMNVEV (reference sequence).

V is TRBV7-2 and J is TRBJ1-5, with 8 bases identical to TRBD1. The CDR3 is 14 residues long. J gave up 7 bases and V 4 bases, and 6 bases lay outside the gene matches. Per the germline V gene, CDR1 is SGHTA and CDR2 is FQGNSA. The CDR3, as DNA: TGTGCCAGCAGCTCCACAGGGGGTGGGCAGCCCCAGCATTTT. It is translated as CASSSTGGGQPQHF. Based on the CDR3 plus reference TRBV7-2 and TRBJ1-5, the full variable domain is GAGVSQSPSNKVTEKGKDVELRCDPISGHTALYWYRQSLGQGLEFLIYFQGNSAPDKSGLPSDRFSAERTGGSVSTLTIQRTQQEDSAVYLCASSSTGGGQPQHFGDGTRLSIL.

This clone was observed a single time. The CDR3 DNA reads as TGTGCCACCCTCCCAGGGGGGCTGGGTGAAGCTTTCTTT. This encodes CATLPGGLGEAFF. The V and J genes are TRBV19 and TRBJ1-1, with TRBD1 matching over 7 bases. V gave up 10 bases and J gave up 7 bases; unmatched junction bases: 12. From germline, CDR1 is LNHDA and CDR2 SQIVND (reference sequence). The CDR3 totals 13 residues.

The rearrangement links TRBV2 to TRBJ1-4, with D perhaps TRBD1 (5 bases). V lost 1 base and J lost 7, with 10 bases in between. Germline CDR1 reads SNHLY; CDR2 reads FYNNEI. The CDR3 has 14 amino acids. CDR3 in DNA: TGTGCCAGCAGTGAAGGTGGGGGAGGTGAAAAACTGTTTTTT. Translated: CASSEGGGGEKLFF.

This clone was found once. V is TRBV18 and J is TRBJ1-4; TRBD1 agrees at 11 bases. The V segment lost 2 bases and the J segment 2 bases; nucleotides outside the gene matches: 1. The CDR3 totals 16 residues. Germline CDR1 reads KGHSH; CDR2 reads LQKENI. The CDR3 region is CASSPRTGGTNEKLFF. CDR3 sequence (DNA): TGTGCCAGCTCACCAAGGACAGGGGGCACTAATGAAAAACTGTTTTTT.

V and J are TRBV2 and TRBJ1-3; D gene unclear. In germline, CDR1 is SNHLY, CDR2 FYNNEI. The V gene lost 6 bases and the J gene lost 4 bases, with 10 bases spanning the gap. This CDR3 contains 13 residues. DNA for the CDR3: TGTGCCAGCAGGACCGGAGGGGGAAACACCATATATTTT. Translated: CASRTGGGNTIYF.

This chain connects TRBV27 to TRBJ1-1, with D perhaps matching TRBD1 (6 bases). The germline CDR1 and CDR2 sequences are MNHEY and SMNVEV (reference sequence). The V end was cut by 0 bases, the J end by 1 base, with 9 bases between. The CDR3 sequence is 15 residues long. The CDR3 nucleotides are TGTGCCAGCAGTTTATCAGGGGGTGCGAACACTGAAGCTTTCTTT. This sequence encodes CASSLSGGANTEAFF.

In DNA, the CDR3 is TGTGCCAGCAGTACCACATTAGAGCAGTACTTC. Residues: CASSTTLEQYF. The chain is built from TRBV2 and TRBJ2-7; D uncertain. Per the germline V gene, CDR1 is SNHLY and CDR2 is FYNNEI. V lost 5 bases, J lost 7 bases, and 9 bases lay in between. CDR3 length equals 11 residues.

This clone was recorded only once. The V and J genes are TRBV18 and TRBJ2-3; 12 nucleotides agree with TRBD1. This CDR3 spans 17 amino acids. V lost 4 bases and J lost 3; bases outside the gene matches: 8. CDR1 and CDR2 from the germline V gene are KGHSH and LQKENI. Here the CDR3 DNA reads TGTGCCAGCTCACGAACCGGGACAGGGGGCTTGACAGATACGCAGTATTTT. Protein sequence: CASSRTGTGGLTDTQYF.

This chain links TRBV27 with TRBJ2-2, with D uncertain. V gave up 2 bases and J gave up 2 bases, with 6 bases separating them. This CDR3 has 14 residues. Per germline, CDR1 MNHEY and CDR2 SMNVEV (reference sequence). The CDR3 region is CASSLLRNTGELFF. In nucleotides, the CDR3 is TGTGCCAGCAGTTTACTGAGAAACACCGGGGAGCTGTTTTTT.

This clone is termed medium-sized (0.01 to 0.1%). The chain employs TRBV30 and TRBJ2-7; 8 bases fit TRBD1. V lost 5 bases and J lost 6; bases outside the gene matches: 9. This CDR3 has 13 residues. The germline CDR1 and CDR2 sequences are GTSNPN and SVGIG (reference sequence). CDR3 region: CAWASTGVSEQYF. The CDR3 coding sequence is TGTGCCTGGGCCTCGACAGGGGTTAGCGAGCAGTACTTC. Looking up the rest from reference TRBV30 and TRBJ2-7 gives the full variable domain: SQTIHQWPATLVQPVGSPLSLECTVEGTSNPNLYWYRQAAGRGLQLLFYSVGIGQISSEVPQNLSASRPQDRQFILSSKKLLLSDSGFYLCAWASTGVSEQYFGPGTRLTVT.